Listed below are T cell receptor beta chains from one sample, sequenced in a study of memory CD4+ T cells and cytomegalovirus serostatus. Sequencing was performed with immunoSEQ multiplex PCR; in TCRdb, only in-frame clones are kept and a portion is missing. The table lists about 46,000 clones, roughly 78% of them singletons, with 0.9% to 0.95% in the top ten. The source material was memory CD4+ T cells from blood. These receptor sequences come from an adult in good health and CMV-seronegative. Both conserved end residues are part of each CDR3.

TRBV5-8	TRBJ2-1	CASSLQGGAYNEQFF
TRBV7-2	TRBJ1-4	CASSPGAGVKLFF
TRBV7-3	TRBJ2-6	CASSSILAGGRGANVLTF
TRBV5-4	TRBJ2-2	CASQSRPTGELFF
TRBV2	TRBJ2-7	CASSEAQGYEQYF
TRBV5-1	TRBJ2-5	CASSLEARGELETQYF
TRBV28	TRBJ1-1	CASRIGQANTEAFF
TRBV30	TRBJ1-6	CAWSLASPLHF
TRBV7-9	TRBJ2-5	CAVELGLTGGETQYF
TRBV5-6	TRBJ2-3	CASSPGHLARTDTQYF
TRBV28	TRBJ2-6	CASSEFSGANVLTF
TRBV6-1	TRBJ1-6	CASSQGGTGGSPLHF
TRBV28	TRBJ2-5	CASRNRGWETQYF
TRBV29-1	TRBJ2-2	CSVGGRSADTGELFF
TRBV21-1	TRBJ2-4	CASRKQIDIQYF
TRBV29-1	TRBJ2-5	CSVEITGETQYF
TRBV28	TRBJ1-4	CASSLWTGTNEDEKLFF
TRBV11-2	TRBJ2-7	CASSLMGGPSTGEPYEQYF
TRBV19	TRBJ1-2	CASSEPGTGNLYGYTF
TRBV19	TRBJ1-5	CASSGAPIQGYLSNQPQHF